Detailed here is one TCR beta chain. TCRdb's table, derived via immunoSEQ multiplex PCR, lists solely in-frame clones and lacks some. The profile shows hundreds of thousands of clones, about 87% of them singletons. The sample belongs to a study of blood T cell repertoires in COVID-19. The V and J ends lost 0 bases and 5 bases, in that order; junction bases with no gene match: 11. The CDR3 totals 17 residues. CDR1 is SGHKS, CDR2 YYEKEE, per germline (reference sequence). The TCR sequence derives from a man aged 40-49 years in a cohort exposed to, infected with or recovered from COVID-19 (not recorded which). V and J are TRBV5-5 and TRBJ2-3; 8 nucleotides line up with TRBD1. The source material was PBMCs or T cells enriched from blood (not recorded which). CDR3 DNA: TGTGCCAGCAGCTTGGGTCCCGGACAGGGATTACGAGATACGCAGTATTTT. This encodes CASSLGPGQGLRDTQYF.